Listed below are T cell receptor beta chains from one sample, sequenced in a study of blood T cell repertoires in COVID-19. TCRdb's copy holds only in-frame clones and misses some; the assay was immunoSEQ multiplex PCR. The table shows under 45,000 clones, with over 70% occurring only once. The sequencing input was peripheral blood. These TCRs come from a human donor in a cohort sampled during active COVID-19. Both conserved end residues are trimmed from each CDR3. Fields, in order: V gene, CDR3 length, J gene, CDR3 protein.

TRBV3-1/TRBV3-2	13	TRBJ1-5	ASSQDLDFNQPQH
TRBV3-1/TRBV3-2	11	TRBJ2-7	ASRTSGNNEQY
TRBV4-1	12	TRBJ1-2	ASSQVGQGDGYT
TRBV11-1	15	TRBJ1-1	ASSLAGQGGMNTEAF
TRBV7-8	13	TRBJ1-1	ASSSAGSPNTEAF
TRBV2	10	TRBJ2-3	ASSPTGDTQY
TRBV19	11	TRBJ1-1	ASSALGYTEAF
TRBV28	13	TRBJ1-5	ASSVIGQGNQPQH
TRBV5-4	13	TRBJ2-3	ASSRRELSTDTQY
TRBV5-1	14	TRBJ2-2	ASSRGLAGNTGELF
TRBV7-2	14	TRBJ1-3	ASSSKGTGGGNTIY
TRBV2	12	TRBJ1-1	ASSNTRGNTEAF
TRBV7-2	11	TRBJ2-5	ASSLDRGETQY
TRBV9	12	TRBJ2-2	ASSVSGITGELF
TRBV11-2	13	TRBJ2-1	ASRQGGSSYNEQF
TRBV6-4	16	TRBJ1-2	ASRGTDVLTGTNYGYT
TRBV7-8	10	TRBJ2-1	ASSPQGNEQF
TRBV19	14	TRBJ2-1	ASSFSDRALYNEQF
TRBV9	12	TRBJ2-7	ASSVGPSSYEQY
TRBV28	10	TRBJ1-2	ASSSTGSGYT
TRBV12-5	13	TRBJ2-1	ASGLVSGNYNEQF
TRBV5-1	12	TRBJ1-1	ASGTGGLNTEAF
TRBV4-3	13	TRBJ2-7	ASSQGLGANYEQY
TRBV24-1	11	TRBJ1-2	ATSTGPNYGYT
TRBV11-2	13	TRBJ1-2	ASSLEQGLTPYYT
TRBV6-2/TRBV6-3	13	TRBJ1-2	ASSSGTGANYGYT
TRBV6-5	12	TRBJ1-4	ASSPAGRGEKLF
TRBV25-1	12	TRBJ2-7	ASSRLAAPYEQY
TRBV7-9	12	TRBJ2-4	ASSLVPGKNIQY
TRBV19	12	TRBJ1-1	ASIGTRGDTEAF
TRBV30	14	TRBJ2-5	AWTANSGALEGTQY
TRBV7-2	11	TRBJ2-5	ASSPTYGETQY
TRBV11-2	10	TRBJ2-1	ASSSLNNEQF
TRBV10-3	13	TRBJ1-1	AISRDGRGSTEAF
TRBV7-6	13	TRBJ2-7	ASSLAQTTAYEQY
TRBV4-3	13	TRBJ1-2	ASSQDVGQGHGYT
TRBV27	14	TRBJ2-3	ASSALTGHHTDTQY
TRBV19	11	TRBJ2-3	ASSADREDTQY
TRBV28	13	TRBJ1-2	ASRPPPPGNYGYT
TRBV12-3/TRBV12-4	11	TRBJ2-1	ASSSTTSRYYF
TRBV7-2	13	TRBJ1-1	ASRPRQGAGTEAF
TRBV5-1	14	TRBJ2-5	ASSLGSGTPLETQY
TRBV5-1	10	TRBJ2-5	ASSSQWETQY
TRBV15	14	TRBJ1-2	ATSRDHEAAGGGYT
TRBV11-2	11	TRBJ2-1	ASSSDLANEQF
TRBV9	13	TRBJ2-1	ASSPTSFAYNEQF
TRBV29-1	13	TRBJ2-1	SVAQTSGNNNEQF
TRBV5-4	15	TRBJ2-2	ASSLDRGEGRTGELF
TRBV2	13	TRBJ2-1	ASNPGQGSYNEQF
TRBV11-2	13	TRBJ2-7	ASSFSSGGAYEQY
TRBV28	13	TRBJ1-1	ASSRPGTGITEAF
TRBV4-3	15	TRBJ2-5	ASSQQINPGLGETQY
TRBV28	12	TRBJ1-5	ASKTGGRYQPQH
TRBV19	12	TRBJ1-3	ASSTGWTGNTIY
TRBV5-4	13	TRBJ1-6	ASSLTGSYNSPLH
TRBV3-1/TRBV3-2	13	TRBJ1-5	ASSPVGLTNQPQH
TRBV5-6	16	TRBJ1-2	ASSLFRDRSSLWYGYT
TRBV6-1	12	TRBJ1-6	ASREDRTNSPLH
TRBV7-9	11	TRBJ2-2	HSSPLNTGELF